The clone carrying this TCR beta chain was recorded only once. Its antigen is not known. The data originate from a study of CD8+ T cells in alopecia areata. Overall study findings and caveats: Relative to normal scalp, lesional scalp, especially alopecia totalis/universalis, showed higher clonality.

Germline assignment: CDR1 SNHLY and CDR2 FYNNEI. The CDR3 length is 13 residues. Trimming removed 6 bases from V and 4 bases from J; junction bases left unmatched: 2. In each case, RNA was isolated and then reverse transcribed into cDNA as the sequencing template. Clones were read by immunoSEQ multiplex PCR, and TCRdb kept only the in-frame ones, dropping some. Here the sample spans 150,000 to 200,000 clones, 55% being singletons. A FACSAria was used to sort CD4+ and CD8+ T cells. These cells came from PBMCs. Source material: CD4+ T cells sorted from blood. The chain recombines TRBV2 with TRBJ2-3; 9 bases are shared with TRBD2. The TCR sequence derives from a human donor in good health. The CDR3 region has the DNA TGTGCCAGCAGGGGACTAGCCCCAGATACGCAGTATTTT. This gives the protein CASRGLAPDTQYF.